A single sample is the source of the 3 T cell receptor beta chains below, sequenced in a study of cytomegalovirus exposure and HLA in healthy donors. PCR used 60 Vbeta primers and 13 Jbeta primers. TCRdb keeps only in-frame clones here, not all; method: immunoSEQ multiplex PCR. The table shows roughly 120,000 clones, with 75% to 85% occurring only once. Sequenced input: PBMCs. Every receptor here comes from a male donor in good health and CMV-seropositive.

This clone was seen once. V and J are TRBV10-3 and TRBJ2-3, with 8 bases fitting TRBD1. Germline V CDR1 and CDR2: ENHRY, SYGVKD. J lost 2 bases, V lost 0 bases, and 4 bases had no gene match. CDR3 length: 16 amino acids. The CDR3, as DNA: TGTGCCATCAGTGAGTCGGGGGACAGGAACACAGATACGCAGTATTTT. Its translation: CAISESGDRNTDTQYF.

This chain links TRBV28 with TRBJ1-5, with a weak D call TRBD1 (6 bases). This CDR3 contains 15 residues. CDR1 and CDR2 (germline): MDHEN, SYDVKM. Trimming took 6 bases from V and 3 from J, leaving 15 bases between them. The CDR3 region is CASSLGGQLNQPQHF. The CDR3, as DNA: TGTGCCAGCAGCCTGGGGGGGCAGCTCAATCAGCCCCAGCATTTT.

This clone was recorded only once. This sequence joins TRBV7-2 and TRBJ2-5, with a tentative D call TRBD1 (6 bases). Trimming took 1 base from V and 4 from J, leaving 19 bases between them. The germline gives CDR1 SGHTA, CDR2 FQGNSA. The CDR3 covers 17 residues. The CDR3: CASSLGAGGVWGETQYF. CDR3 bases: TGTGCCAGCAGCTTAGGGGCTGGGGGCGTGTGGGGAGAGACCCAGTACTTC.